This TCR beta chain was retrieved from a study of blood T cell repertoires in COVID-19. Study context: Acute-phase and convalescent COVID-19 samples originated in the United States, Italy and Spain. PBMCs, B-cell-depleted T cells, or T cells were the source of the cDNA or gDNA that made up the material.

Authors' methods: For nucleated cells, counts were estimated from reference gene primer amplification. TCRdb's table, derived via immunoSEQ multiplex PCR, lists solely in-frame clones and lacks some. V and J calls and clone size follow that table, whereas D and trimming were derived from the DNA. The sample holds some 330,000 clones, 80% to 85% seen once. The CDR3 contains 15 residues. Germline values: CDR1 SQVTM, CDR2 ANQGSEA. The V and J ends lost 8 bases and 5 bases respectively, with 24 bases between them. The source material was PBMCs or T cells enriched from blood (not recorded which). This sequence originates from a woman between 45 and 60 years old who had recovered from COVID-19. The chain carries TRBV29-1 and TRBJ2-5; TRBD1 might be the D (7 bases). The CDR3 nucleotides read TGCAGCTTAAATTATCAAGGGGGCGCGGGGGAGACCCAGTACTTC. Protein product: CSLNYQGGAGETQYF. The variable domain in full, with the rest retrieved from reference TRBV29-1 and TRBJ2-5, is SAVISQKPSRDICQRGTSLTIQCQVDSQVTMMFWYRQQPGQSLTLIATANQGSEATYESGFVIDKFPISRPNLTFSTLTVSNMSPEDSSIYLCSLNYQGGAGETQYFGPGTRLLVL.